Sequencing of this TCR beta chain was carried out in a study of blood T cell repertoires in COVID-19. On the study more broadly: COVID-19 samples from acute and convalescent phases originated in the United States, Italy and Spain. T cells, B-cell-depleted T cells, or PBMCs supplied cDNA or gDNA.

Some clones are missing from TCRdb's copy, which holds only in-frame ones; the method was immunoSEQ multiplex PCR. This repertoire shows 250,000 or so clones, about nine tenths found once; its top ten account for about 0.8%. V was pared by 10 bases and J by 3 bases, with 9 bases of the junction left unmatched. Germline lookup yields CDR1 MNHEY and CDR2 SVGAGI. The CDR3 is 14 amino acids. This chain uses TRBV6-5 with TRBJ1-2; 9 bases line up with TRBD1. Sequenced: peripheral blood. The sequence derives from a man under 40 with COVID-19, enrolled during active disease. DNA for the CDR3: TGTGCCACTCACCCCCGGGACAGGGACTATGGCTACACCTTC. Translation: CATHPRDRDYGYTF.